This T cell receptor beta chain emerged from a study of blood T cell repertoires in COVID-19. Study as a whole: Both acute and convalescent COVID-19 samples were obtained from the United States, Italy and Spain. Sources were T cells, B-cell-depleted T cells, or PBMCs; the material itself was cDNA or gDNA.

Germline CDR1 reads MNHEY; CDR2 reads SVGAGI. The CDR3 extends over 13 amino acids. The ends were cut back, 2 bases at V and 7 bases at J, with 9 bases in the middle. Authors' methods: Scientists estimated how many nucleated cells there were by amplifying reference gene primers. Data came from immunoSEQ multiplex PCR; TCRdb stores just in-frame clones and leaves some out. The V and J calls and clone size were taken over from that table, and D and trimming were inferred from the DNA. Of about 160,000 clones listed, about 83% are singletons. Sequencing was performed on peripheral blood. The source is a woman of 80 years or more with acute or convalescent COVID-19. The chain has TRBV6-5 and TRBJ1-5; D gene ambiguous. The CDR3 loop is CASSYAGLQPQHF. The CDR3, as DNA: TGTGCCAGCAGTTACGCAGGACTGCAGCCCCAGCATTTT.